This TCR beta chain was captured by sequencing in a study of a mutant IDH1 vaccine in newly diagnosed glioma (dated by TCRdb to the early 2020s). Background for the entire study: In the chemotherapy-containing groups, vaccination started alongside temozolomide cycles, whereas in patients who had radiotherapy alone it started 4-6 weeks after radiotherapy. For exploratory analyses, longitudinal TCRB deep sequencing was carried out in roughly 23 treated patients wherever samples were available. Of the 25 to 40 patients who were treated, about 62% were male and approximately 38% were female, and the mean age was approximately 40 years. Peripheral blood samples were drawn at six visits, namely V03 (baseline), V05, V07, V10, V12 and V13. Prior to enrollment, patients had been given standard therapy consisting of radiotherapy alone, temozolomide alone, or radiochemotherapy with temozolomide, with the combination given to most patients. The week-35 safety follow-up was designated visit V12, and the week-47 end of study was designated visit V13. Summary of the overall study and its limitations: Pseudoprogression appeared unrelated to alterations in the top peripheral T cell clonotypes detected by TCRB sequencing. The authors noted that analyses of patient blood samples could not be reproduced because of sample limitations. Selection of PBMC samples for TCRB deep sequencing was based on availability. Across multiple MHC alleles, vaccine-induced immune responses were seen in approximately 93% of patients.

The germline V gene (reference sequence) sets CDR1 to LNHNV and CDR2 to YYDKDF. V is pared back by 5 bases and J by 5 bases, with 12 bases lying between the germline termini. Including cysteine and phenylalanine, the CDR3 has 14 amino acids. Only the CDR3 DNA stays, 42 bases, in frame from base 1. To prepare the library, the immunoSEQ multiplex PCR assay was applied. Rearranged TCR beta chain sequences were amplified with the hsTCRB Kit following the manufacturer's protocol. Sequencing of TCRB libraries was carried out on an Illumina MiSeq. The authors processed their data as follows. The proprietary platform of the kit vendor was used for demultiplexing, trimming and gene mapping. The source is immuneACCESS, and TCRdb retained only in-frame sequences with V and J called. Part of the clones is not carried over; for the studies checked, unresolved V genes explain less than half of this, and the remainder is unexplained. The DNA gave D and trimming, while V, J and clone size come from that table. The sample data list about 46,000 clones, and roughly 92% of these were observed just once. The ten largest clones capture less than 2.5% of the sample.

According to the study, the label for this sample's time point signals: week 35, safety follow-up. Each vaccine dose, consisting of 300 ug of a 20-mer mutant IDH1 peptide in Montanide, was administered subcutaneously with topical imiquimod. Eight vaccinations were administered to patients in weeks 1, 3, 5, 7, 11, 15, 19 and 23, corresponding to visits V03 through V10. Donors had newly diagnosed WHO grade 3 or 4 IDH1-mutant astrocytomas with loss of nuclear ATRX. The samples were drawn from NOA16, a multicentre, single-arm, open-label phase I trial in Germany that tested a mutant IDH1 peptide vaccine in humans for the first time. Genomic DNA for TCRB sequencing was extracted from EDTA blood using the DNeasy Blood and Tissue Kit. About this clone: Its target antigen remains unknown. No much larger clonotype is one base removed from it; base qualities were not supplied.

This sequence uses TRBV15 and TRBJ1-4; the D region possibly corresponds to TRBD1 (6 bases align). The specimen was PBMCs, collected from a glioma patient whose treatment included an IDH1 peptide vaccine. This TCR was sampled from a man aged 45-65 years with glioma. CDR3 sequence: CATSFGQSNEKLFF. The nucleotide sequence reads TGTGCCACCAGCTTTGGACAGTCGAATGAAAAACTGTTTTTT.